This entry lists 26 T cell receptor beta chains sequenced from one sample in a study of blood T cell repertoires in COVID-19. TCRdb's table, derived via immunoSEQ multiplex PCR, lists solely in-frame clones and lacks some. Among about 220,000 clones listed, 80% to 90% were seen once. What was sequenced was peripheral blood. These receptors were collected from a woman in her forties or fifties with acute or convalescent COVID-19.

CDR3 sequence (DNA): TGTGCCACCAGCAGAGATTTCCAGATCTGGAACACCGGGGAGCTGTTTTTT. It yields the protein CATSRDFQIWNTGELFF. The V and J genes are TRBV15 and TRBJ2-2; D remains unclear. The germline CDR1 and CDR2 sequences are LNHNV and YYDKDF (reference sequence). Trimming pared 0 bases from V and 1 base from J, leaving 12 bases between. The CDR3 spans 17 residues. Full variable domain (rest looked up from reference TRBV15 and TRBJ2-2): DAMVIQNPRYQVTQFGKPVTLSCSQTLNHNVMYWYQQKSSQAPKLLFHYYDKDFNNEADTPDNFQSRRPNTSFCFLDIRSPGLGDTAMYLCATSRDFQIWNTGELFFGEGSRLTVL.

Regarding this clone: The sample contains more than one DNA sequence encoding this CDR3. The chain employs TRBV11-3 and TRBJ2-1, with D perhaps matching TRBD2 (5 bases). With 1 base removed from V and 1 base from J, the gap between germline ends came to 11 bases. The CDR3 length is 16 residues. Germline assignment: CDR1 SGHNT and CDR2 YENEEA. As DNA, the CDR3 is TGTGCCAGCAGCTTAGGAGGGTTGAGGTCCTACAATGAGCAGTTCTTC. It yields the protein CASSLGGLRSYNEQFF.

The chain couples TRBV27 to TRBJ2-5, with TRBD2 matching 7 bases. The ends lost 8 bases at V and 5 bases at J; junction bases unmatched: 11. Germline CDR1 MNHEY, CDR2 SMNVEV (reference sequence). The CDR3 length is 14 residues. The CDR3 spells CASPRAGERETQYF. CDR3 in DNA: TGTGCCAGCCCGAGGGCGGGAGAGAGGGAGACCCAGTACTTC.

The chain uses TRBV10-3 and TRBJ2-3, with TRBD1 matching over 9 bases. This CDR3 comprises 18 residues. Germline loops: CDR1 ENHRY, CDR2 SYGVKD. V was pared by 3 bases and J by 1 base, with 11 bases of the junction left unmatched. CDR3 nucleotide sequence: TGTGCCATCAGTGAACGACAGGGGGAGAGGTGGGGCACAGATACGCAGTATTTT. Its protein product is CAISERQGERWGTDTQYF.

The gene calls are TRBV28 and TRBJ2-1, with D maybe TRBD2 (6 bases). Per the germline V gene, CDR1 is MDHEN and CDR2 is SYDVKM. The CDR3 is 14 residues long. V lost 6 bases and J lost 10, with 19 bases in between. CDR3 DNA sequence: TGTGCCAGCAGCCGGGACTCCAAAGGGAAAGAGCAGTTCTTC. It specifies CASSRDSKGKEQFF.

Concerning this clone: The sample holds other DNA sequences that translate to the same CDR3. The rearrangement joins TRBV6-4 to TRBJ2-5; maybe TRBD1 (6 bases). Germline-derived CDR1 and CDR2 are MRHNA and SNTAGT. The V end lost 6 bases, the J end lost 0 bases, and 17 bases lay between the germline ends. This CDR3 spans 16 amino acids. For the CDR3, the DNA is TGTGCCAGCAGAGTGCTTGGGACACCTCACCAAGAGACCCAGTACTTC. This sequence encodes CASRVLGTPHQETQYF.

The chain combines TRBV27 with TRBJ2-3; D might be TRBD2 (5 bases). CDR3 length equals 15 residues. V shed 2 bases and J shed 2 bases, with 11 bases lying between them. Germline V lookup: CDR1 MNHEY, CDR2 SMNVEV (reference sequence). The CDR3: CASSLMSGYTDTQYF. The CDR3 coding sequence is TGTGCCAGCAGTTTAATGTCGGGGTACACAGATACGCAGTATTTT.

The rearrangement links TRBV5-4 to TRBJ1-1; TRBD1 is a possible D gene (5 bases). The V gene lost 4 bases and the J gene lost 3 bases, with 10 bases spanning the gap. The length of the CDR3 is 13 residues. The germline gives CDR1 SGHNT, CDR2 YYREEE (reference sequence). CDR3 sequence reads: CASSGADDTEAFF. Here the CDR3 DNA reads TGTGCCAGCAGCGGGGCAGATGACACTGAAGCTTTCTTT. The entire variable domain, with the rest obtained from reference TRBV5-4 and TRBJ1-1, is as follows: ETGVTQSPTHLIKTRGQQVTLRCSSQSGHNTVSWYQQALGQGPQFIFQYYREEENGRGNFPPRFSGLQFPNYSSELNVNALELDDSALYLCASSGADDTEAFFGQGTRLTVV.

The J gene is TRBJ2-7, the V gene TRBV18; 7 bases fit TRBD2. CDR3 size: 17 residues. CDR1 and CDR2 (germline): KGHSH, LQKENI. With V trimmed by 3 bases and J by 6 bases, 17 bases remained unmatched. CDR3 in DNA: TGTGCCAGCTCACCGTTAGTAGGGGCTAGCGGAATCCGCGAGCAGTACTTC. This codes for CASSPLVGASGIREQYF.

The table lists this clone with a count of one. The chain recombines TRBV29-1 with TRBJ1-1; D unclear. The CDR3 extends over 12 amino acids. Trimming removed 5 bases from V and 3 bases from J, with 10 bases in between. CDR1 is SQVTM and CDR2 is ANQGSEA in the germline V gene. CDR3 in amino acids: CSVQSVYTEAFF. The CDR3 nucleotides are TGCAGCGTTCAATCGGTATACACTGAAGCTTTCTTT.

The J gene is TRBJ2-3, the V gene TRBV6-2 or TRBV6-3, with 7 nucleotides matching TRBD2. V lost 2 bases, J lost 9 bases, and 11 bases stayed unmatched. Germline assignment: CDR1 MNHEY and CDR2 SVGEGT. The CDR3 totals 15 residues. The CDR3, as DNA: TGTGCCAGCAGTTACCCGGGACTACCCTTGGGGACGCAGTATTTT. It yields the protein CASSYPGLPLGTQYF.

V gene TRBV30 combines with J gene TRBJ1-6, with 10 bases fitting TRBD1. Germline V gene data show CDR1 as GTSNPN and CDR2 as SVGIG (reference sequence). The CDR3 runs 15 residues. V lost 2 bases and J lost 6; bases outside the gene matches: 4. CDR3 sequence (DNA): TGTGCCTGGAGTTTCAGGACAGGGGGTAATTCACCCCTCCACTTT. It specifies CAWSFRTGGNSPLHF.

A remark on this clone: The same CDR3 also results from other DNA sequences found in this sample. The chain has TRBV5-1 and TRBJ2-3; D is ambiguous. The CDR3 covers 12 residues. Germline CDR1 reads SGHRS; CDR2 reads YFSETQ. V lost 0 bases to trimming and J lost 4 bases, with 3 bases between them. CDR3 in DNA: TGCGCCAGCAGCTTGGGAGCAGATACGCAGTATTTT. Its protein is CASSLGADTQYF.

V is TRBV28 and J is TRBJ1-6; TRBD1 aligns across 7 bases. Germline CDR1 and CDR2: MDHEN and SYDVKM. The V and J ends lost 0 bases and 10 bases, in that order; junction bases with no gene match: 6. This CDR3 contains 15 residues. CDR3 sequence reads: CASSLWGTGESPLHF. DNA for the CDR3: TGTGCCAGCAGTTTATGGGGTACAGGGGAATCACCCCTCCACTTT.

This clone has just a few counts. V is TRBV6-5 and J is TRBJ2-7; possible D gene TRBD1, 6 bases. The CDR3 is 14 amino acids. V gave up 9 bases and J gave up 2 bases, with 17 bases separating them. CDR1 and CDR2 (germline): MNHEY, SVGAGI. CDR3 loop: CARTTGSPTYEQYF. CDR3 coding DNA: TGTGCCAGAACTACAGGGAGTCCAACCTACGAGCAGTACTTC.

The chain joins TRBV28 to TRBJ2-1, with 7 bases aligning to TRBD1. The germline V gene encodes CDR1 MDHEN and CDR2 SYDVKM. CDR3 length: 14 residues. The V gene end was trimmed by 6 bases and the J gene end by 6 bases; junction bases not matched to a gene: 8. In DNA, the CDR3 is TGTGCCAGCAGCCTCGGGGACAGACTCAATGAGCAGTTCTTC. Translating it yields CASSLGDRLNEQFF.

The V gene is TRBV18, the J gene TRBJ2-5; D remains ambiguous. Trimming took off 2 bases at V and 0 bases at J, with 13 bases between the two ends. The CDR3 contains 16 residues. CDR1 and CDR2 from the germline V gene are KGHSH and LQKENI. The CDR3 protein is CASSPTASWYQETQYF. The CDR3 DNA follows: TGTGCCAGCTCACCAACAGCATCTTGGTACCAAGAGACCCAGTACTTC.

V gene TRBV2 combines with J gene TRBJ1-4, with 7 bases identical to TRBD1. With V trimmed by 3 bases and J by 0 bases, 13 bases remained unmatched. CDR1 is SNHLY and CDR2 is FYNNEI in the germline V gene. The CDR3 consists of 19 residues. This CDR3 is CASSDGVWTGLATNEKLFF. CDR3 in DNA: TGTGCCAGCAGTGACGGGGTTTGGACAGGCCTTGCAACTAATGAAAAACTGTTTTTT.

The chain uses TRBV4-1 and TRBJ1-5, with D tentatively TRBD1 (5 bases). CDR1 and CDR2 (germline): MGHRA, YSYEKL. V lost 5 bases and J lost 7, with 12 bases in between. This CDR3 contains 13 residues. CDR3 in DNA: TGCGCCAGCAGCTACGACAAGGGGCAGCCCCAGCATTTT. Its translation is CASSYDKGQPQHF.

The chain has TRBV3-1 (or the pseudogene TRBV3-2) and TRBJ2-1, with D unclear. With 2 bases removed from V and 10 bases from J, the gap between germline ends came to 12 bases. There are 13 residues in the CDR3. Germline CDR1 reads LGHDT; CDR2 reads YNNKEL (reference sequence). CDR3 protein: CASSQTSSGEQFF. Here the CDR3 DNA reads TGTGCCAGCAGCCAAACGAGCTCCGGGGAGCAGTTCTTC.

Here the CDR3 DNA reads TGTGCCAGCAGCAACCGCGTCGACGGGGAGCTGTTTTTT. Protein: CASSNRVDGELFF. The J gene is TRBJ2-2, the V gene TRBV6-5; D not certain. The CDR3 totals 13 residues. Germline V gene sequence: CDR1 MNHEY, CDR2 SVGAGI. Between the trimmed V and J ends, which lost 6 bases and 7 bases, there was a span of 12 bases.

The gene calls are TRBV6-1 and TRBJ2-7; the D gene is possibly TRBD2 (6 bases). This CDR3 has 14 amino acids. Germline V lookup: CDR1 MNHNS, CDR2 SASEGT. V was trimmed by 2 bases and J by 7 bases, leaving 15 bases between them. The CDR3, as DNA: TGTGCCAGCAGTGAACTTACCGGAGGGTGGGAGCAGTACTTC. Encoded protein: CASSELTGGWEQYF.

The gene calls are TRBV7-3 and TRBJ2-3, with 9 bases identical to TRBD2. J was trimmed by 5 bases and V by 5 bases; bases with no gene match: 5. This CDR3 spans 14 amino acids. The germline V gene has CDR1 SGHTA and CDR2 FQGTGA. The CDR3 coding sequence is TGTGCCAGCAGCCCTAGCGGGACGGGAGATACGCAGTATTTT. This encodes CASSPSGTGDTQYF. Full variable domain (missing parts from reference TRBV7-3 and TRBJ2-3): GAGVSQTPSNKVTEKGKYVELRCDPISGHTALYWYRQSLGQGPEFLIYFQGTGAADDSGLPNDRFFAVRPEGSVSTLKIQRTERGDSAVYLCASSPSGTGDTQYFGPGTRLTVL.

The chain combines TRBV25-1 with TRBJ2-2; D is possibly TRBD2 (5 bases). Per the germline V gene, CDR1 is MGHDK and CDR2 is SYGVNS. There are 16 residues in the CDR3. V lost 1 base, J lost 3 bases, and 12 bases lay in between. The CDR3 DNA sequence: TGTGCCAGCAGTGAATTGGAACTAGAGGACACCGGGGAGCTGTTTTTT. Protein product: CASSELELEDTGELFF.

The rearrangement joins TRBV12-3 or TRBV12-4 to TRBJ2-7, with 9 bases matching TRBD1. Trimming cost V 5 bases and J 9 bases; bases outside gene matches: 8. CDR3 length equals 13 residues. The CDR3 loop reads CASSQDRGTGQYF. The CDR3, as DNA: TGTGCCAGCAGTCAGGACAGGGGAACAGGGCAGTACTTC.

The rearrangement uses TRBV6-5 and TRBJ1-1; 8 nucleotides line up with TRBD1. This CDR3 contains 14 residues. CDR1 and CDR2 (germline): MNHEY, SVGAGI. The junction had 3 bases not matched to a gene; V was cut back by 6 bases and J by 0 bases. As DNA, the CDR3 is TGTGCCAGCAGAGGACAGGGTGTGAACACTGAAGCTTTCTTT. Translated: CASRGQGVNTEAFF.